Listed below are T cell receptor beta chains from one sample, sequenced in a study of blood T cell repertoires in COVID-19. Method: immunoSEQ multiplex PCR; TCRdb's copy keeps in-frame clones and lacks some. The profile shows about 130,000 clones, over 75% of them singletons. Sequenced material: peripheral blood. The origin of the receptors is a woman older than 75 with acute or convalescent COVID-19. CDR3s include the opening cysteine and the closing phenylalanine or tryptophan. Each record gives: J gene, D gene, V gene, clone size, CDR3 DNA, CDR3 protein. D genes are given only for firm matches. A clone size is listed for some rows: how often the clone was seen (once, few, many), or a class if it is expanded.

TRBJ1-1 | - | TRBV5-5 | - | TGTGCCAGCAGCCCCCCAGGGATCGAAGCTTTCTTT | CASSPPGIEAFF
TRBJ2-3 | - | TRBV5-1 | - | TGCGCCAGCAGCTTGCTCACCCAGGGAGGAGCTCAGGCCACAGATACGCAGTATTTT | CASSLLTQGGAQATDTQYF
TRBJ2-2 | - | TRBV19 | once | TGTGCCAGTAAGGGTCCTACAGGTTCGAACACCGGGGAGCTGTTTTTT | CASKGPTGSNTGELFF
TRBJ1-2 | TRBD1 | TRBV24-1 | - | TGTGCCACCAGTGACCCCGGGCAGGGGGATGGCTACACCTTC | CATSDPGQGDGYTF
TRBJ2-2 | - | TRBV6-1 | - | TGTGCCAGCAGTGAATCGGGGACCGGGGAGCTGTTTTTT | CASSESGTGELFF
TRBJ1-5 | TRBD1 | TRBV7-9 | many | TGTGCCAGCAGCTCCCAGGGGGGCCAGCCCCAGCATTTT | CASSSQGGQPQHF
TRBJ1-2 | - | TRBV6-6 | - | TGTGCCAGCTCTACGGGTCCCGGCTACACCTTC | CASSTGPGYTF
TRBJ1-2 | - | TRBV7-8 | - | TGTGCCAGCAGCTTATTCGCGGGGCGCTCCTATGGCTACACCTTC | CASSLFAGRSYGYTF
TRBJ1-1 | - | TRBV28 | - | TGTGCCAGCGGTCCGGGGGTCACTGAAGCTTTCTTT | CASGPGVTEAFF
TRBJ1-6 | - | TRBV19 | - | TGTGCCAGTAGTATTCTTCGGGGGAATTCACCCCTCCACTTT | CASSILRGNSPLHF
TRBJ2-2 | - | TRBV5-1 | - | TGCGCCAGCAGCTCGGACTCCACCGGGGAGCTGTTTTTT | CASSSDSTGELFF
TRBJ2-3 | - | TRBV28 | - | TGTGCCAGCAGACAAGGCCCAGGGACAGATACGCAGTATTTT | CASRQGPGTDTQYF
TRBJ1-3 | - | TRBV6-5 | - | TGTGCCAGCAGAGGAGACAGCTCTGGAAACACCATATATTTT | CASRGDSSGNTIYF
TRBJ1-6 | - | TRBV10-3 | - | TGTGCCATCAGTGAGAAACTCCCGAGCTCCTATAATTCACCCCTCCACTTT | CAISEKLPSSYNSPLHF